This TCR beta chain was captured by sequencing in a study of blood T cell repertoires in COVID-19. At the level of the study: T cells, B-cell-depleted T cells, or PBMCs provided the cDNA or gDNA that served as material.

Self-reported history from a screening survey and questionnaire set each donor's cohort. Exposed volunteers were people who met a COVID-19 case within 2 weeks before study entry. The CDR3 consists of 14 residues. Germline V gene data show CDR1 as LNHDA and CDR2 as SQIVND (reference sequence). V shed 7 bases and J 4 bases; nucleotides not matched to a gene: 9. Assay: immunoSEQ multiplex PCR; the TCRdb copy retains only in-frame clones and omits some. The table lists about 150,000 clones, 87% of them singletons. This receptor was identified in a woman in her thirties or forties who had been exposed to COVID-19. This sequence joins TRBV19 and TRBJ1-2; 7 bases align to TRBD1. Source material: PBMCs or T cells enriched from blood (not recorded which). The CDR3 here is CASTFRDSPYGYTF. CDR3 in DNA: TGTGCCAGTACATTCCGGGACAGCCCCTATGGCTACACCTTC. The variable domain in full, completed from reference TRBV19 and TRBJ1-2, reads DGGITQSPKYLFRKEGQNVTLSCEQNLNHDAMYWYRQDPGQGLRLIYYSQIVNDFQKGDIAEGYSVSREKKESFPLTVTSAQKNPTAFYLCASTFRDSPYGYTFGSGTRLTVV.